Each of the 18 T cell receptor beta chains below was sequenced from the same sample in a study of blood T cells in healthy people across ages. A J-beta primer mix and a sample-barcoded 5' primer were used in a second PCR of roughly 7 to 12 cycles. TCRdb ran MiXCR on the 5' RACE reads and lists one entry per CDR3 protein. Of approximately 1,700,000 distinct CDR3 sequences listed, 35% to 50% are singletons. Sequenced sample: blood. Receptors were obtained from a human donor in good health.

This clonotype came up many times. This chain links TRBV4-2 with TRBJ2-7; TRBD2 might be the D (5 bases). The CDR3 is made up of 15 amino acids. Looked up from germline, CDR1 is LGHNA and CDR2 is YNFKEQ. Trimming pared 0 bases from V and 4 bases from J, leaving 13 bases between. The CDR3 nucleotides are TGTGCCAGCAGCCAAGAAGAGGGCTTGGGATACGAGCAGTACTTC. Translated, it gives CASSQEEGLGYEQYF.

This clonotype was seen only a few times. The J gene is TRBJ2-4, the V gene TRBV25-1; 9 positions agree with TRBD1. The CDR3 is 17 residues long. Germline V gives CDR1 MGHDK, CDR2 SYGVNS. V gave up 1 base and J gave up 0 bases; unmatched junction bases: 4. The DNA for the CDR3 is TGTGCCAGCAGTGAATTTACAGGGGGCGCAGCCAAAAACATTCAGTACTTC. As protein: CASSEFTGGAAKNIQYF.

V is TRBV20-1 and J is TRBJ2-3, with TRBD1 matching over 9 bases. The CDR3 sequence is 13 residues long. Germline trimming cut 3 bases from V and 6 bases from J; bases unmatched to any gene: 4. Germline CDR1 reads DFQATT; CDR2 reads SNEGSKA (reference sequence). The chain's CDR3 is CSASGTGSDTQYF. CDR3 coding DNA: TGCAGTGCTAGCGGGACAGGGAGCGATACGCAGTATTTT.

This clonotype has at least ten counts. The V call is TRBV5-1, the J call TRBJ2-3; D uncertain. The CDR3 totals 13 residues. Germline CDR1 reads SGHRS; CDR2 reads YFSETQ. V shed 1 base and J shed 4 bases, with 7 bases lying between them. CDR3 protein: CASSLFEADTQYF. The CDR3 DNA reads as TGCGCCAGCAGCTTGTTCGAGGCAGATACGCAGTATTTT.

This clonotype was recorded a few times. V is TRBV11-3 and J is TRBJ2-3; TRBD1 is a possible D gene (6 bases). Germline V gene sequence: CDR1 SGHNT, CDR2 YENEEA. The CDR3 runs 17 residues. V was cut by 1 base and J by 2 bases, with 16 bases left in between. The CDR3 DNA sequence: TGTGCCAGCAGCTTAGTTGGGGGCCAGGGGAACACAGATACGCAGTATTTT. Translation: CASSLVGGQGNTDTQYF.

The chain employs TRBV12-3 or TRBV12-4 and TRBJ2-4; perhaps TRBD2 as D (5 bases). The CDR3 is made up of 12 amino acids. The V gene lost 6 bases and the J gene lost 12 bases, with 15 bases spanning the gap. The CDR3 sequence: CASSMDSSHQYF. The CDR3 region has the DNA TGTGCCAGCAGCATGGACTCGAGCCATCAGTACTTC.

A single count supports this clonotype. The V call is TRBV20-1, the J call TRBJ1-1; D is uncertain. Germline V lookup: CDR1 DFQATT, CDR2 SNEGSKA (reference sequence). The CDR3 contains 13 residues. V gave up 3 bases and J gave up 1 base, with 9 bases separating them. This CDR3 reads CSAREGANTEAFF. CDR3 DNA: TGCAGTGCTAGGGAGGGCGCGAACACTGAAGCTTTCTTT.

The chain uses TRBV11-2 and TRBJ1-1, with D tentatively TRBD1 (5 bases). V gave up 5 bases and J gave up 1 base, with 14 bases separating them. Germline V gene lookup returns CDR1 SGHAT and CDR2 FQNNGV. The CDR3 has 15 residues. The CDR3 bases are TGTGCCAGCAGCACCTTGACAGCCTCGAACACTGAAGCTTTCTTT. Its protein is CASSTLTASNTEAFF.

For this clonotype: A junction end diverges from the germline sequence, so it may reflect a read error. The chain uses TRBV5-6 and TRBJ1-2, with D maybe TRBD1 (5 bases). Germline assignment: CDR1 SGHDT and CDR2 YYEEEE. The CDR3 length is 15 residues. CDR3 loop: CTSSLLAGSRYGYTF. The CDR3 DNA follows: TGTACCAGCAGCTTGTTGGCAGGGTCGCGCTATGGCTACACCTTC. Drawing the rest from reference TRBV5-6 and TRBJ1-2, the complete variable domain is DAGVTQSPTHLIKTRGQQVTLRCSPKSGHDTVSWYQQALGQGPQFIFQYYEEEERQRGNFPDRFSGHQFPNYSSELNVNALLLGDSALYLCTSSLLAGSRYGYTFGSGTRLTVV.

The gene calls are TRBV11-1 and TRBJ1-2; 8 bases line up with TRBD1. Per the germline V gene, CDR1 is SGHAT and CDR2 is FQDESV (reference sequence). Germline trimming cut 4 bases from V and 6 bases from J; bases unmatched to any gene: 7. This CDR3 is built from 14 residues. The CDR3 DNA reads TGTGCCAGCAGCTCGCCCGGACAGGGTCATGGCTACACCTTC. It codes for CASSSPGQGHGYTF.

The chain employs TRBV18 and TRBJ1-2; no definite D call. The germline gives CDR1 KGHSH, CDR2 LQKENI. This CDR3 contains 17 residues. V was shortened by 4 bases and J by 4 bases, with 22 bases between the two germline ends. DNA for the CDR3: TGTGCCAGCTCACGTCTCGGTGGGCTAGGGAGAGGCTATGGCTACACCTTC. Protein sequence: CASSRLGGLGRGYGYTF.

This clonotype was seen only once. A junction end diverges from the germline sequence, so it may reflect a read error. The chain recombines TRBV20-1 with TRBJ2-3; D ambiguous. CDR3 length: 11 amino acids. Per the germline V gene, CDR1 is DFQATT and CDR2 is SNEGSKA (reference sequence). CDR3 bases: TGCAGTGCTAGAGCCCGAGATACACAGTATTTT. This encodes CSARARDTQYF.

The genes are TRBV6-2 or TRBV6-3 and TRBJ2-7; D possibly corresponds to TRBD1 (6 bases). This CDR3 has 17 amino acids. The V end was cut by 5 bases, the J end by 1 base, with 21 bases between. The V gene's germline CDR1 is MNHEY and CDR2 SVGEGT. Written as DNA, the CDR3 is TGTGCCAGCAGTCACCATTCAGGGGAAAGTGGATCCTACGAGCAGTACTTC. It codes for CASSHHSGESGSYEQYF.

This clonotype has just a few counts. The junction shows a germline mismatch at one end, possibly a read error. V gene TRBV20-1 combines with J gene TRBJ1-1; 9 bases line up with TRBD1. Germline lookup yields CDR1 DFQATT and CDR2 SNEGSKA (reference sequence). The CDR3 totals 14 residues. This CDR3 is CSAIQQGAGTEAFF. The CDR3, as DNA: TGCAGTGCTATACAACAGGGGGCGGGCACTGAGGCTTTCTTT.

The chain links TRBV4-3 to TRBJ2-5, with 7 bases that match TRBD2. Trimming cost V 4 bases and J 4 bases; bases outside gene matches: 9. The CDR3 totals 15 residues. The germline V gene encodes CDR1 LGHNA and CDR2 YSLEER. In DNA, the CDR3 is TGCGCCAGCAGCCGAACGTGGGGGGGAAGAGAGACCCAGTACTTC. It codes for CASSRTWGGRETQYF.

Only a few counts were recorded for this clonotype. The chain carries TRBV6-5 and TRBJ1-1; unclear D gene. V was cut by 7 bases and J by 0 bases, with 9 bases left in between. Germline CDR1 reads MNHEY; CDR2 reads SVGAGI. The CDR3 length is 13 residues. CDR3: CASNMNLNTEAFF. CDR3 bases: TGTGCCAGCAATATGAACTTGAACACTGAAGCTTTCTTT.

The chain has TRBV20-1 and TRBJ1-5, with TRBD1 identical over 11 bases. The CDR3 is 14 residues long. Germline V gene lookup returns CDR1 DFQATT and CDR2 SNEGSKA (reference sequence). V trimming: 6 bases; J trimming: 6 bases; junction bases outside the gene matches: 7. CDR3 region: CSAPDRGRGQPQHF. As DNA, the CDR3 is TGCAGTGCCCCGGACAGGGGGCGAGGTCAGCCCCAGCATTTT.

The V call is TRBV11-1, the J call TRBJ1-2; TRBD1 might be the D (5 bases). V lost 5 bases to trimming and J lost 1 base, with 17 bases between them. The CDR3 extends over 16 amino acids. Germline V gene sequence: CDR1 SGHAT, CDR2 FQDESV (reference sequence). The CDR3 coding sequence is TGTGCCAGCAGCCCAACGGCCGGGACGGATAACTATGGCTACACCTTC. Protein product: CASSPTAGTDNYGYTF. The complete variable domain, with remaining parts taken from reference TRBV11-1 and TRBJ1-2, reads EAEVAQSPRYKITEKSQAVAFWCDPISGHATLYWYRQILGQGPELLVQFQDESVVDDSQLPKDRFSAERLKGVDSTLKIQPAELGDSAMYLCASSPTAGTDNYGYTFGSGTRLTVV.